This record concerns one T cell receptor (beta chain) sequence. Its antigen is currently unknown. The data were taken from a study of T-cell memory formation after mild COVID-19. Whole-study results and caveats: The study found balanced CD4/CD8 in clones contracting day 15 to 85 and a CD4+ lean in later expanders. Memory sampled before infection contained some responding clones, suggesting cross-reactive memory joined.

V lost 3 bases, J lost 5 bases, and 10 bases lay in between. CDR3 length: 12 residues. Germline CDR1 is DFQATT and CDR2 is SNEGSKA (reference sequence). Researchers used 5'RACE with constant-segment primers to make TCR alpha and TCR beta cDNA libraries that carry sample barcodes and UMIs. One entry per CDR3 protein, called by TCRdb with MiXCR from the 5' RACE reads. This sample yields about 470,000 distinct CDR3 sequences, of which 20% to 25% are seen a single time; approximately 12% belongs to the top ten. The source material was PBMCs or a T cell subset sorted from them (not recorded which). The receptor comes from an adult woman who had mild COVID-19 (a few samples of this study predate the infection). Cell type and time point are not known. This rearrangement joins TRBV20-1 to TRBJ1-2, with D uncertain. This chain's CDR3 is CSASNRVYGYTF. CDR3 coding DNA: TGCAGTGCTAGTAACAGAGTTTATGGCTACACCTTC.